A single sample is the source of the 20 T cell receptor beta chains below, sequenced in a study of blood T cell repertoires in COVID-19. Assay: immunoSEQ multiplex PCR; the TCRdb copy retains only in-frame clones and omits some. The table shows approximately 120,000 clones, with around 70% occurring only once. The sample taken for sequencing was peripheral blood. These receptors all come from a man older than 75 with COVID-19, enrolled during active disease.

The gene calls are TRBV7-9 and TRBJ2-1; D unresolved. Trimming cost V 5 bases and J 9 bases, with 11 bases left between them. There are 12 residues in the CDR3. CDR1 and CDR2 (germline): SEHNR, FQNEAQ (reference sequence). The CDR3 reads CASSARPGEQFF. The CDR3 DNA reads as TGTGCCAGCAGCGCACGCCCGGGTGAGCAGTTCTTC.

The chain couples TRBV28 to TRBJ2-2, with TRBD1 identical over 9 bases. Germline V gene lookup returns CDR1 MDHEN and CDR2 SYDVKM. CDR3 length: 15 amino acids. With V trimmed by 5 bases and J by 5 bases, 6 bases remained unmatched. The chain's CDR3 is CASSTAGTGTGELFF. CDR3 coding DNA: TGTGCCAGCAGTACCGCCGGGACAGGGACCGGGGAGCTGTTTTTT.

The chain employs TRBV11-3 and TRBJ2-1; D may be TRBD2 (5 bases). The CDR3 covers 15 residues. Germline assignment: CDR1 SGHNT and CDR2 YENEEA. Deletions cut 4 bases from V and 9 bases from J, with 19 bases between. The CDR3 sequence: CASSSEGGGSLEQFF. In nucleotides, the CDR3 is TGTGCCAGCAGCTCAGAGGGTGGAGGTTCCCTTGAGCAGTTCTTC.

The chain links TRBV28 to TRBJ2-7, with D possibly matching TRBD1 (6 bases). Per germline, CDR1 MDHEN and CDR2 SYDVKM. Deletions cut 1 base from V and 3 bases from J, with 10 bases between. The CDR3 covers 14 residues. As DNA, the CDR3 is TGTGCCAGCAGTTTATCGGGACAAGACTACGAGCAGTACTTC. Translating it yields CASSLSGQDYEQYF.

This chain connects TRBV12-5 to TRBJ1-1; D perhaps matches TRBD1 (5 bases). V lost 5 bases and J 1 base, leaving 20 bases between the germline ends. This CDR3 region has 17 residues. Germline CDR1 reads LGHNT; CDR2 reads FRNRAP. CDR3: CASGRSYQGRGNTEAFF. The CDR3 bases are TGTGCTAGTGGTCGGTCCTACCAGGGAAGAGGGAACACTGAAGCTTTCTTT.

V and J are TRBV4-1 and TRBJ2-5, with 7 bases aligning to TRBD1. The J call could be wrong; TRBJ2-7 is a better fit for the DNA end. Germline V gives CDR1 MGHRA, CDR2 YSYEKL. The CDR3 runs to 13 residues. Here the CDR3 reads CASSQGQNYEQYF. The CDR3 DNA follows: TGCGCCAGCAGCCAGGGACAGAACTACGAGCAGTACTTC.

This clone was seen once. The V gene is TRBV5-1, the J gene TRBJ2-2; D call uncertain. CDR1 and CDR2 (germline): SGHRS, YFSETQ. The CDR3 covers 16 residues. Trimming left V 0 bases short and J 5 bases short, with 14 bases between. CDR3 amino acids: CASSLGLLLNTGELFF. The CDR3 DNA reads TGCGCCAGCAGCTTGGGACTCCTGCTAAATACCGGGGAGCTGTTTTTT.

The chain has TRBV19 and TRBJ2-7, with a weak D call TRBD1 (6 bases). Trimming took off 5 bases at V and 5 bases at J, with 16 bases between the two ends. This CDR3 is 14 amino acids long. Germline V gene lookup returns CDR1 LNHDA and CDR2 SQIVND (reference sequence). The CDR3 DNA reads TGTGCCAGTAGTTCTGGGGGCAGGGGCAACGAGCAGTACTTC. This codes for CASSSGGRGNEQYF.

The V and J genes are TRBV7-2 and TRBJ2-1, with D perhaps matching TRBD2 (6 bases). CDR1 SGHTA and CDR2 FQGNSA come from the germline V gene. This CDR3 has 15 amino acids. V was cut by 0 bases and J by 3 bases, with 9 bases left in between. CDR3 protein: CASSLASGIYNEQFF. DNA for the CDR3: TGTGCCAGCAGCTTAGCTAGCGGAATCTACAATGAGCAGTTCTTC.

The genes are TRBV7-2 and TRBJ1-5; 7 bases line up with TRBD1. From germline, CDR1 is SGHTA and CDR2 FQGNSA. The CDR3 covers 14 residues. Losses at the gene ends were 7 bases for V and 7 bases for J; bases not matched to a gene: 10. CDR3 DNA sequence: TGTGCCAGCACCCCCGGTGGACAGGTACAGCCCCAGCATTTT. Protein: CASTPGGQVQPQHF.

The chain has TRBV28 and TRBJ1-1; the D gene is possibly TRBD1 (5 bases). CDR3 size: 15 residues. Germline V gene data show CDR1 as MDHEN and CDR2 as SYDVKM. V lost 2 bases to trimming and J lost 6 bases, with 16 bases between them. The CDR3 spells CASSLAGLSQSEAFF. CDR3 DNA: TGTGCCAGCAGTTTAGCAGGGCTCTCTCAATCTGAAGCTTTCTTT. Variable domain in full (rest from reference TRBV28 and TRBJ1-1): DVKVTQSSRYLVKRTGEKVFLECVQDMDHENMFWYRQDPGLGLRLIYFSYDVKMKEKGDIPEGYSVSREKKERFSLILESASTNQTSMYLCASSLAGLSQSEAFFGQGTRLTVV.

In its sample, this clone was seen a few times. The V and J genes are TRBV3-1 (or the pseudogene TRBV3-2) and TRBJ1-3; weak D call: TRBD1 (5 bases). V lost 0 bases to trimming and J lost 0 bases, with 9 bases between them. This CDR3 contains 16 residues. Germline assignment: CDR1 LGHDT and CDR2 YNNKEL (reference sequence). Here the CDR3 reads CASSQDRVPSGNTIYF. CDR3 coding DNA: TGTGCCAGCAGCCAAGACAGGGTCCCCTCTGGAAACACCATATATTTT.

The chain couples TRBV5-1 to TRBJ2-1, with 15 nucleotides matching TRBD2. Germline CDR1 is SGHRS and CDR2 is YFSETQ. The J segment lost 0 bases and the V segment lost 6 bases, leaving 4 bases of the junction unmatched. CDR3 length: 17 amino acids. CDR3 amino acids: CASTRTSGRASYNEQFF. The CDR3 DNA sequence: TGCGCCAGCACAAGGACTAGCGGGAGGGCCTCCTACAATGAGCAGTTCTTC.

CDR3 sequence: CASSPGTGAYEQYF. In DNA form, the CDR3 reads TGTGCCAGCAGCCCGGGGACAGGAGCCTACGAGCAGTACTTC. The genes are TRBV5-4 and TRBJ2-7; 8 nucleotides align to TRBD1. V was pared by 4 bases and J by 2 bases, with 5 bases of the junction left unmatched. CDR1 is SGHNT, CDR2 YYREEE, per germline (reference sequence). The CDR3 has 14 amino acids.

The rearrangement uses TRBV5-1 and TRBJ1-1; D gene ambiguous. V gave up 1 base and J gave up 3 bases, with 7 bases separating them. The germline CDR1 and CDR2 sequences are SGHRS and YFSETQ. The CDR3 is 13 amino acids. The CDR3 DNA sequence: TGCGCCAGCAGCTTGAATGGAGACACTGAAGCTTTCTTT. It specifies CASSLNGDTEAFF. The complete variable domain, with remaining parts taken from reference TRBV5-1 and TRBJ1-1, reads KAGVTQTPRYLIKTRGQQVTLSCSPISGHRSVSWYQQTPGQGLQFLFEYFSETQRNKGNFPGRFSGRQFSNSRSEMNVSTLELGDSALYLCASSLNGDTEAFFGQGTRLTVV.

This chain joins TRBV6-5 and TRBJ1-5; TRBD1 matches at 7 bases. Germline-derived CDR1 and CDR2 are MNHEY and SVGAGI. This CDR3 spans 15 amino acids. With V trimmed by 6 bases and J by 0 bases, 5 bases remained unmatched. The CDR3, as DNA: TGTGCCAGCAGGGGACAGCATAATAGCAATCAGCCCCAGCATTTT. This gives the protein CASRGQHNSNQPQHF.

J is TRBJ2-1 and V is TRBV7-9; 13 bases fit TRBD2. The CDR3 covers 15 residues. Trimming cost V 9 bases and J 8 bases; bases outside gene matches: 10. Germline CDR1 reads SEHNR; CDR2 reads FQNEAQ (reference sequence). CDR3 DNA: TGTGCCAGGGGTTTCAGGACTAGCGGGAGCTATGAGCAGTTCTTC. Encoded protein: CARGFRTSGSYEQFF. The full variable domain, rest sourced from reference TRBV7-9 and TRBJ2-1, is DTGVSQNPRHKITKRGQNVTFRCDPISEHNRLYWYRQTLGQGPEFLTYFQNEAQLEKSRLLSDRFSAERPKGSFSTLEIQRTEQGDSAMYLCARGFRTSGSYEQFFGPGTRLTVL.

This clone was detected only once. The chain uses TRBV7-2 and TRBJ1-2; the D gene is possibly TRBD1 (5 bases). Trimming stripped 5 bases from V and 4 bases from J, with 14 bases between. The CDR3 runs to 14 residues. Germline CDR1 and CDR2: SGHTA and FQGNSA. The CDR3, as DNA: TGTGCCAGCAGCCCCTTCGACAGTCCCTATGGCTACACCTTC. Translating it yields CASSPFDSPYGYTF.

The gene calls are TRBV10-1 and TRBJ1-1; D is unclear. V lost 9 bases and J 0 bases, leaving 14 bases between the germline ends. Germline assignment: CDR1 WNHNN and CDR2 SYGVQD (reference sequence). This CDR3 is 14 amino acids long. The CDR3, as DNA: TGCGCCAGTCTAGCGGACGGCATGAACACTGAAGCTTTCTTT. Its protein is CASLADGMNTEAFF.

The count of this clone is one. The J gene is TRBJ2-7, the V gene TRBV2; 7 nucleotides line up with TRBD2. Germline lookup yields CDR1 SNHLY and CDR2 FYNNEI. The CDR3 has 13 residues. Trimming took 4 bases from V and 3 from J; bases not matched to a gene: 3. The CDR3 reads CASSVGGNYEQYF. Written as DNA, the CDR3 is TGTGCCAGCAGTGTGGGGGGGAACTACGAGCAGTACTTC.